These 27 T cell receptor beta chains originate from one sample sequenced in a study of identifying expanded T cells in peripheral blood. Data came from immunoSEQ multiplex PCR; TCRdb stores just in-frame clones and leaves some out. The top ten hold just under 8.5% of the sample, which has 90,000 to 110,000 clones, 88% seen once. Specimen: blood. The source of these receptors is a person between 18 and 75 years old in good health.

This clone was seen once. This chain uses TRBV7-9 with TRBJ2-7, with D hard to call. The CDR3 contains 14 residues. Germline loops: CDR1 SEHNR, CDR2 FQNEAQ (reference sequence). Trimming took 4 bases from V and 1 from J, leaving 11 bases between them. The CDR3 protein is CASSSGWRSYEQYF. The CDR3 DNA is TGTGCCAGCAGCTCCGGTTGGCGATCCTACGAGCAGTACTTC.

The rearrangement joins TRBV2 to TRBJ2-3; D unclear. Trimming took off 8 bases at V and 2 bases at J, with 14 bases between the two ends. From germline, CDR1 is SNHLY and CDR2 FYNNEI. The CDR3 covers 14 residues. The CDR3 sequence: CASRSRTNTDTQYF. DNA for the CDR3: TGTGCCAGCCGCTCGAGGACGAACACAGATACGCAGTATTTT. The whole variable domain, filled in from reference TRBV2 and TRBJ2-3, reads EPEVTQTPSHQVTQMGQEVILRCVPISNHLYFYWYRQILGQKVEFLVSFYNNEISEKSEIFDDQFSVERPDGSNFTLKIRSTKLEDSAMYFCASRSRTNTDTQYFGPGTRLTVL.

In DNA form, the CDR3 reads TGTGCCAGCAGCCCCCCGGCTGCGAGCACAGATACGCAGTATTTT. Translation: CASSPPAASTDTQYF. This rearrangement joins TRBV27 to TRBJ2-3, with no clear D. The CDR3 runs to 15 residues. Trimming shortened V by 6 bases and J by 0 bases, and 13 bases separated the two germline ends. CDR1 is MNHEY, CDR2 SMNVEV, per germline (reference sequence).

The gene calls are TRBV7-8 and TRBJ1-2; D is perhaps TRBD1 (6 bases). This CDR3 region has 15 residues. The germline V gene encodes CDR1 SGHVS and CDR2 FQNEAQ. V lost 3 bases to trimming and J lost 8 bases, with 19 bases between them. The CDR3: CASSFISGDIYGYTF. The CDR3 region has the DNA TGTGCCAGCAGCTTTATATCAGGGGATATCTACGGCTACACCTTC.

The V call is TRBV10-3, the J call TRBJ2-7; no clear D gene. Germline CDR1 reads ENHRY; CDR2 reads SYGVKD. The CDR3 runs 12 residues. V was pared by 5 bases and J by 2 bases, with 7 bases between. The CDR3 spells CAISPTAYEQYF. Here the CDR3 DNA reads TGTGCCATCAGTCCCACAGCCTACGAGCAGTACTTC.

The gene calls are TRBV29-1 and TRBJ2-1, with 8 nucleotides matching TRBD1. The CDR3 runs to 14 residues. The germline V gene has CDR1 SQVTM and CDR2 ANQGSEA. J was trimmed by 6 bases and V by 7 bases; bases with no gene match: 11. The CDR3 region is CSAPRTGNPNEQFF. The CDR3 DNA follows: TGCAGCGCCCCACGGACAGGGAATCCCAATGAGCAGTTCTTC.

In regard to this clone: The same CDR3 arises from other DNA sequences in this sample as well. V and J are TRBV11-2 and TRBJ2-1; D gene uncertain. Trimming pared 1 base from V and 4 bases from J, leaving 5 bases between. From germline, CDR1 is SGHAT and CDR2 FQNNGV. This CDR3 contains 13 residues. The CDR3 bases are TGTGCCAGCAGCTTAGGGAGTTACAATGAGCAGTTCTTC. Protein: CASSLGSYNEQFF.

The rearrangement links TRBV19 to TRBJ2-3, with 8 bases identical to TRBD1. This CDR3 has 16 amino acids. Germline CDR1 LNHDA, CDR2 SQIVND (reference sequence). V shed 1 base, J shed 6 bases, and the junction held 9 bases outside the gene matches. The CDR3 nucleotides are TGTGCCAGTAGTATAGCCCAGACAGGGGCTTTGGATACGCAGTATTTT. The encoded protein is CASSIAQTGALDTQYF.

The V and J genes are TRBV5-1 and TRBJ1-2, with TRBD1 as a possible D gene (5 bases). CDR3 length: 13 residues. CDR1 is SGHRS and CDR2 is YFSETQ in the germline V gene. V was shortened by 2 bases and J by 1 base, with 6 bases between the two germline ends. The CDR3 DNA is TGCGCCAGCAGCTTAAGGGGTAACTATGGCTACACCTTC. It codes for CASSLRGNYGYTF.

The genes are TRBV13 and TRBJ2-5; no firm D call. V was shortened by 6 bases and J by 2 bases, with 10 bases between the two germline ends. The V gene's germline CDR1 is PRHDT and CDR2 FYEKMQ (reference sequence). The CDR3 runs to 13 residues. CDR3 DNA sequence: TGTGCCAGCAGAACGATAGGGCAAGAGACCCAGTACTTC. Translation gives CASRTIGQETQYF.

V is TRBV28 and J is TRBJ1-4; 7 bases are a match to TRBD1. The CDR3 consists of 15 residues. J gave up 0 bases and V 6 bases, and 4 bases lay outside the gene matches. Germline V CDR1 and CDR2: MDHEN, SYDVKM. CDR3 region: CASRPGTATNEKLFF. In DNA form, the CDR3 reads TGTGCCAGCAGGCCGGGGACAGCAACTAATGAAAAACTGTTTTTT. The complete variable domain, with remaining parts taken from reference TRBV28 and TRBJ1-4, reads DVKVTQSSRYLVKRTGEKVFLECVQDMDHENMFWYRQDPGLGLRLIYFSYDVKMKEKGDIPEGYSVSREKKERFSLILESASTNQTSMYLCASRPGTATNEKLFFGSGTQLSVL.

V and J are TRBV2 and TRBJ1-1, with 10 bases matching TRBD1. Germline V gene sequence: CDR1 SNHLY, CDR2 FYNNEI. The V and J ends lost 7 bases and 4 bases, in that order; junction bases with no gene match: 6. This CDR3 spans 14 amino acids. The DNA for the CDR3 is TGTGCCAGCACTGACAGGGGGCGAGGCACTGAAGCTTTCTTT. Residues: CASTDRGRGTEAFF. The complete variable domain, with remaining parts taken from reference TRBV2 and TRBJ1-1, reads EPEVTQTPSHQVTQMGQEVILRCVPISNHLYFYWYRQILGQKVEFLVSFYNNEISEKSEIFDDQFSVERPDGSNFTLKIRSTKLEDSAMYFCASTDRGRGTEAFFGQGTRLTVV.

The chain is built from TRBV28 and TRBJ2-3; no clear D. The CDR3 loop spans 14 amino acids. Germline CDR1 MDHEN, CDR2 SYDVKM. V was pared by 3 bases and J by 6 bases, with 13 bases between. As DNA, the CDR3 is TGTGCCAGCAGTTTTGGACCTACCGGGGATACGCAGTATTTT. This codes for CASSFGPTGDTQYF. Drawing the rest from reference TRBV28 and TRBJ2-3, the complete variable domain is DVKVTQSSRYLVKRTGEKVFLECVQDMDHENMFWYRQDPGLGLRLIYFSYDVKMKEKGDIPEGYSVSREKKERFSLILESASTNQTSMYLCASSFGPTGDTQYFGPGTRLTVL.

In its sample, this clone was seen once. CDR3 nucleotides: TGTGCCAGCAGTGAGGTGTTGCAAGAGACCCAGTACTTC. The encoded protein is CASSEVLQETQYF. The chain combines TRBV2 with TRBJ2-5; D gene uncertain. Germline values: CDR1 SNHLY, CDR2 FYNNEI. This CDR3 region has 13 residues. V was clipped by 3 bases and J by 2 bases, with 7 bases between them.

The chain carries TRBV6-1 and TRBJ2-1, with TRBD1 as a possible D gene (6 bases). The CDR3 totals 14 residues. CDR1 and CDR2 from the germline V gene are MNHNS and SASEGT. The germline V and J ends were trimmed by 1 base and 7 bases, with 11 bases remaining between them. CDR3 loop: CASSEGGPANEQFF. The CDR3 DNA is TGTGCCAGCAGTGAAGGGGGGCCAGCAAATGAGCAGTTCTTC.

V is TRBV11-3 and J is TRBJ2-3, with 8 bases identical to TRBD2. The ends lost 4 bases at V and 4 bases at J; junction bases unmatched: 1. The CDR3 runs to 13 residues. Germline assignment: CDR1 SGHNT and CDR2 YENEEA. CDR3 amino acids: CASSYGGADTQYF. CDR3 nucleotides: TGTGCCAGCAGCTACGGGGGGGCAGATACGCAGTATTTT.

This clone was counted a single time. The V and J genes are TRBV10-3 and TRBJ2-2, with 8 bases lining up with TRBD1. The germline gives CDR1 ENHRY, CDR2 SYGVKD. The length of the CDR3 is 15 residues. V lost 2 bases to trimming and J lost 6 bases; unmatched junction nucleotides: 5. The CDR3 DNA reads as TGTGCCATCAGTGAGGGACAGGGTTTACCCGGGGAGCTGTTTTTT. Its protein is CAISEGQGLPGELFF.

The rearrangement joins TRBV7-8 to TRBJ2-2; the D gene is possibly TRBD1 (7 bases). V was cut by 2 bases and J by 6 bases, with 16 bases left in between. CDR1 and CDR2 from the germline V gene are SGHVS and FQNEAQ. This CDR3 contains 16 residues. CDR3 in DNA: TGTGCCAGCAGCTTACAGAACAGGGGACTGTCCGGGGAGCTGTTTTTT. Its translation is CASSLQNRGLSGELFF.

The chain employs TRBV4-3 and TRBJ1-3; D call uncertain. This CDR3 has 12 residues. The ends were cut back, 3 bases at V and 4 bases at J, with 4 bases in the middle. Per germline, CDR1 LGHNA and CDR2 YSLEER. In DNA form, the CDR3 reads TGCGCCAGCAGCCAGGAGGGAAACACCATATATTTT. It is translated as CASSQEGNTIYF.

The chain carries TRBV27 and TRBJ2-5; TRBD2 agrees at 10 bases. Germline V CDR1 and CDR2: MNHEY, SMNVEV (reference sequence). V trimming: 4 bases; J trimming: 4 bases; junction bases outside the gene matches: 9. This CDR3 contains 16 residues. DNA for the CDR3: TGTGCCAGCAGTTCCCTAATGTCTAGCGGGGGAGAGACCCAGTACTTC. Translation gives CASSSLMSSGGETQYF.

V and J are TRBV4-1 and TRBJ2-5, with 13 bases that match TRBD2. Germline-derived CDR1 and CDR2 are MGHRA and YSYEKL. The trim removed 4 bases at V and 1 base at J, leaving 6 bases unmatched. CDR3 size: 17 residues. CDR3 region: CASSPQGLAGFQETQYF. The CDR3 coding sequence is TGCGCCAGCAGCCCCCAGGGACTAGCGGGATTCCAAGAGACCCAGTACTTC.

The V gene is TRBV19, the J gene TRBJ2-7; a weak D match, TRBD2 (6 bases). CDR3 length: 14 amino acids. Germline CDR1 LNHDA, CDR2 SQIVND (reference sequence). V was clipped by 5 bases and J by 2 bases, with 13 bases between them. The CDR3 bases are TGTGCCAGTAGTCTCGAAGCGGGCCCCTACGAGCAGTACTTC. This translates into CASSLEAGPYEQYF.

The chain uses TRBV25-1 and TRBJ2-5; D remains unclear. Germline V gene lookup returns CDR1 MGHDK and CDR2 SYGVNS. The CDR3 length is 13 residues. V shed 7 bases and J shed 5 bases, with 14 bases lying between them. In DNA, the CDR3 is TGTGCCAGCATTCCTCCCCTGGGGGAGACCCAGTACTTC. Its protein is CASIPPLGETQYF.

The gene calls are TRBV19 and TRBJ1-2, with 7 bases lining up with TRBD1. V lost 7 bases, J lost 6 bases, and 11 bases stayed unmatched. The CDR3 runs 14 residues. Germline CDR1 LNHDA, CDR2 SQIVND (reference sequence). This CDR3 reads CASNPTGKDDGYTF. The CDR3 DNA reads as TGTGCCAGTAACCCGACAGGGAAGGATGATGGCTACACCTTC.

This chain links TRBV28 with TRBJ2-7, with 10 positions matching TRBD2. With 7 bases clipped from V and 6 bases from J, the junction kept 6 bases outside the gene matches. The CDR3 is made up of 13 amino acids. CDR1 MDHEN and CDR2 SYDVKM come from the germline V gene. The CDR3 region is CASISGRAGEQYF. The CDR3 coding sequence is TGTGCCAGCATCAGCGGGAGGGCGGGCGAGCAGTACTTC.

V gene TRBV6-5 combines with J gene TRBJ2-2; a weak D match, TRBD2 (5 bases). Germline CDR1 MNHEY, CDR2 SVGAGI. V lost 6 bases to trimming and J lost 4 bases, with 12 bases between them. The CDR3 spans 14 residues. CDR3: CASSRPGFTGELFF. The CDR3 region has the DNA TGTGCCAGCAGCCGCCCGGGGTTCACCGGGGAGCTGTTTTTT.

V gene TRBV15 combines with J gene TRBJ1-5; D unclear. Looked up from germline, CDR1 is LNHNV and CDR2 is YYDKDF (reference sequence). There are 17 residues in the CDR3. Trimming shortened V by 0 bases and J by 0 bases, and 12 bases separated the two germline ends. The CDR3 nucleotides read TGTGCCACCAGCAGAGATCTGGGCGGGAATAGCAATCAGCCCCAGCATTTT. Translation gives CATSRDLGGNSNQPQHF.